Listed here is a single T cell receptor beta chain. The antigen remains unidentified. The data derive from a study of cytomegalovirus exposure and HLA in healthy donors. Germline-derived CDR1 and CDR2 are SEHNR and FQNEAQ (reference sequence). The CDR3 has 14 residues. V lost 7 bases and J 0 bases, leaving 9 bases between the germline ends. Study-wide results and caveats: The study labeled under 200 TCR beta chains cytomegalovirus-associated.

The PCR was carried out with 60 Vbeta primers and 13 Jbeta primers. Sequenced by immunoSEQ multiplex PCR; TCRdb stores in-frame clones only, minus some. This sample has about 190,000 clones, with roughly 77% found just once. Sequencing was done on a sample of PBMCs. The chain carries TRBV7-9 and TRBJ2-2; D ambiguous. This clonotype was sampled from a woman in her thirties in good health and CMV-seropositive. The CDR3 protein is CASTQRANTGELFF. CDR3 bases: TGTGCCAGCACCCAAAGAGCGAACACCGGGGAGCTGTTTTTT. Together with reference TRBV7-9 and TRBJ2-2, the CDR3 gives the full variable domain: DTGVSQNPRHKITKRGQNVTFRCDPISEHNRLYWYRQTLGQGPEFLTYFQNEAQLEKSRLLSDRFSAERPKGSFSTLEIQRTEQGDSAMYLCASTQRANTGELFFGEGSRLTVL.